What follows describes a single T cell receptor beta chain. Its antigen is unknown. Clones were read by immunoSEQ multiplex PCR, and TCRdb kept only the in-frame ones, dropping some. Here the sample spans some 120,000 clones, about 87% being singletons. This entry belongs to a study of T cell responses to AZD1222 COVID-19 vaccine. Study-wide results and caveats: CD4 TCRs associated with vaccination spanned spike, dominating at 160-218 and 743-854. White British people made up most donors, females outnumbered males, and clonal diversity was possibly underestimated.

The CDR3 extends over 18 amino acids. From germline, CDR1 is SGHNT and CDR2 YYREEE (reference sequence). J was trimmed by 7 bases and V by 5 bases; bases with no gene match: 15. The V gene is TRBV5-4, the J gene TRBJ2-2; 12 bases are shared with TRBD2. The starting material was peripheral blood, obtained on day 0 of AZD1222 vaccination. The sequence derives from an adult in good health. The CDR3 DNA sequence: TGTGCCAGCAGTTACGCTAGGAGACTAGCGGGAGTGGACGGGGAGCTGTTTTTT. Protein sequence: CASSYARRLAGVDGELFF.